This entry features one TCR beta chain sequence. Its antigen remains unknown. Sequencing used immunoSEQ multiplex PCR; TCRdb keeps in-frame clones, though not all of them. The sample includes 65,000 to 80,000 clones, 88% of them seen just once. This CDR3 spans 16 amino acids. The V gene's germline CDR1 is MGHRA and CDR2 YSYEKL. V shed 1 base and J 1 base; nucleotides not matched to a gene: 5. These data are taken from a study of chemoradiotherapy in HPV16-positive cancers. About the study: Candidate HPV-specific clones and shared TCR motifs came from two HPV16-positive patients.

Study observations and caveats: Candidate HPV-specific clones and E7-related TCR motifs grew in tumor during treatment. Better recurrence-free survival went with HPV-responsive T-cell expansion in HPV16-positive patients.

Over chemoradiotherapy, repertoires were sampled more than once. The chain links TRBV4-1 to TRBJ2-3; 7 bases line up with TRBD2. The source material was blood, sampled from a patient who underwent chemoradiotherapy. This TCR derives from a human donor with HPV-associated anogenital cancer. The CDR3 DNA is TGCGCCAGCAGCCAAGGAACCCGGGGGGGCACAGATACGCAGTATTTT. This translates into CASSQGTRGGTDTQYF.